Ten or more counts support the clone carrying this T cell receptor beta chain. Antigen unknown. This record comes from a study of metastatic and nonmetastatic thyroid tumors. Study information: Thyroid patients, malignant and benign, had repertoires compared across blood and tumor or nodule tissue. Broader study findings: For both blood and tumor, malignant thyroid tumors reportedly showed significantly higher TCR beta diversity than benign nodules did.

Under the authors' procedure: To classify distant metastasis in papillary thyroid cancer, a model was built from CDR3 differences across clinicopathological groups. TCRdb reanalyzed the PCR reads via MiXCR. The V and J calls shown here were made by TCRdb, not taken from the authors' results. This table holds about 49,000 clones, roughly 22% found once. None of the patients had undergone any treatment ahead of thyroid surgery. Losses at the gene ends were 4 bases for V and 3 bases for J; bases not matched to a gene: 6. Germline-derived CDR1 and CDR2 are SQVTM and ANQGSEA. This CDR3 is built from 13 residues.

This receptor was identified in a female donor with papillary thyroid cancer or a benign thyroid nodule (not recorded which). Some clones in this sample may be carry-over from other donors' samples. The sequencing sample was made of blood. This chain connects TRBV29-1 to TRBJ2-7; the match to TRBD1 covers 7 bases. The CDR3 nucleotides are TGCAGCGTTGGAAGACAGGGCAACTACGAGCAGTACTTC. Protein: CSVGRQGNYEQYF.